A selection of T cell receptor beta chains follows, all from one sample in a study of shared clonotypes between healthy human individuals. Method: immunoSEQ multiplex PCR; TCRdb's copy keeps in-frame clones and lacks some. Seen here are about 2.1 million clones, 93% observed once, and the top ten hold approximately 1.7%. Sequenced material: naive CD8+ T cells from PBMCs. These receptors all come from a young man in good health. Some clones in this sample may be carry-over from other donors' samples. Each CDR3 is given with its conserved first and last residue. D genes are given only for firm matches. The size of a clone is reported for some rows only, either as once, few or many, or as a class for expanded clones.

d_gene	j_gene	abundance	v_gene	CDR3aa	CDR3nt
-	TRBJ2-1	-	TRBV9	CASSLDGSSYNEQFF	TGTGCCAGCAGCCTCGACGGGAGCTCCTACAATGAGCAGTTCTTC
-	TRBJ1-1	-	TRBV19	CASSSITGYHFTEAFF	TGTGCCAGTAGTTCAATAACAGGGTATCACTTCACTGAAGCTTTCTTT
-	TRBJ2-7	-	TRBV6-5	CASSPRDAPSYEQYF	TGTGCCAGCAGTCCCCGGGACGCACCATCCTACGAGCAGTACTTC
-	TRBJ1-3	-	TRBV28	CASSLYKFPDGAFVSGNTIYF	TGTGCCAGCAGTTTATATAAATTTCCGGACGGAGCGTTCGTCTCTGGAAACACCATATATTTT
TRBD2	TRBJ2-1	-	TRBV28	CASSPISLAGGRPYNEQFF	TGTGCCAGCAGCCCCATATCACTAGCGGGAGGGCGGCCCTACAATGAGCAGTTCTTC
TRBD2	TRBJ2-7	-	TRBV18	CASSLKRYGLAGATDRYF	TGTGCCAGCTCACTTAAACGATATGGACTAGCGGGAGCCACAGATCGGTACTTC
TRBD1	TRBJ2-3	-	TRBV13	CASSEGQGLLTDTQYF	TGTGCCAGCAGCGAGGGACAGGGATTGCTCACAGATACGCAGTATTTT
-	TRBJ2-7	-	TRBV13	CASSPGRGLYEQYF	TGTGCCAGCAGCCCCGGGAGGGGGCTCTACGAGCAGTACTTC
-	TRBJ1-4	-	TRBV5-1	CASRPGGIF	TGCGCCAGCCGACCGGGTGGTATTTTT
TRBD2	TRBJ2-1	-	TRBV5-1	CASSLVVSGRYNEQFF	TGCGCCAGCAGCTTGGTTGTTAGCGGGCGGTACAATGAGCAGTTCTTC
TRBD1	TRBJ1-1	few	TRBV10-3	CAISAGTVMNTEAFF	TGTGCCATCAGTGCCGGGACAGTTATGAACACTGAAGCTTTCTTT
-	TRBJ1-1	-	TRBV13	CASSSGRYTEAFF	TGTGCCAGCAGCTCTGGCCGGTACACTGAAGCTTTCTTT
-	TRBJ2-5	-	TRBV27	CASSYGVRETQYF	TGTGCCAGCAGTTACGGGGTCCGGGAGACCCAGTACTTC
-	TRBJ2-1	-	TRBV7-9	CASRRDWENNEQFF	TGTGCCAGCAGGCGGGACTGGGAGAACAATGAGCAGTTCTTC
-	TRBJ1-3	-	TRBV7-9	CASSPTELAPGNTIYF	TGTGCCAGCAGCCCTACAGAGCTAGCACCGGGAAACACCATATATTTT
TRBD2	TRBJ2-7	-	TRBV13	CASSLVRESSYEQYF	TGTGCCAGCAGCTTAGTGCGGGAGAGCTCCTACGAGCAGTACTTC
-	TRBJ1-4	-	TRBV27	CASSFRGRGEKLFF	TGTGCCAGCAGTTTTCGGGGACGGGGTGAAAAACTGTTTTTT
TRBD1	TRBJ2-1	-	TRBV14	CASSHQGQGVVYNEQFF	TGTGCCAGCAGCCATCAAGGACAGGGCGTCGTCTACAATGAGCAGTTCTTC
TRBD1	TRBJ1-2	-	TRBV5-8	CASSSGTGADGYTF	TGTGCCAGCAGCTCCGGGACAGGCGCTGATGGCTACACCTTC
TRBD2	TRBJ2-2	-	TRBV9	CASSVPGGHGTGELFF	TGTGCCAGCAGCGTACCGGGAGGTCATGGCACCGGGGAGCTGTTTTTT
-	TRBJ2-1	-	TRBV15	CATRGYRQGLYNEQFF	TGTGCCACCAGGGGTTATCGGCAGGGCCTTTACAATGAGCAGTTCTTC
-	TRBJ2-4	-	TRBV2	CASRGFKNIQYF	TGTGCCAGCAGGGGGTTCAAAAACATTCAGTACTTC
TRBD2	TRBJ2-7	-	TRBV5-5	CASKYLRAGGPFPSYEQYF	TGTGCCAGCAAGTACTTGAGGGCGGGAGGGCCATTCCCGTCCTACGAGCAGTACTTC
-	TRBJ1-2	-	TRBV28	CASSFITAGDNYGYTF	TGTGCCAGCAGTTTTATAACGGCGGGGGATAACTATGGCTACACCTTC
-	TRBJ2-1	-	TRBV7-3	CASSLLWGGDNEQFF	TGTGCCAGCAGCTTGCTGTGGGGCGGAGACAATGAGCAGTTCTTC
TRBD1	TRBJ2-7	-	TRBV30	CAWSGGQRYEQYF	TGTGCCTGGAGTGGGGGACAGCGTTACGAGCAGTACTTC
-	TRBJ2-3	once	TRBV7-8	CASSGGGATDTQYF	TGTGCCAGCAGCGGGGGTGGGGCCACAGATACGCAGTATTTT
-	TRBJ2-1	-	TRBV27	CASMRDKSSYNEQFF	TGTGCCAGCATGAGGGACAAGAGCTCCTACAATGAGCAGTTCTTC
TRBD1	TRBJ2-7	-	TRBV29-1	CSVLTGAYEQYF	TGCAGCGTTTTGACAGGGGCTTACGAGCAGTACTTC
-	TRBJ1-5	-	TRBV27	CASSFTGYGNQPQHF	TGTGCCAGCAGTTTTACAGGGTACGGCAATCAGCCCCAGCATTTT
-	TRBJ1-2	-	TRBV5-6	CASSLVGQDYGYTF	TGTGCCAGCAGCTTGGTGGGCCAGGACTATGGCTACACCTTC
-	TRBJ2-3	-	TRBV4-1	CASSQGIGSTDTQYF	TGCGCCAGCAGCCAAGGGATAGGAAGCACAGATACGCAGTATTTT
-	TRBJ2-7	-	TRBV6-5	CASSYGDRREQYF	TGTGCCAGCAGTTACGGGGACCGCAGGGAGCAGTACTTC
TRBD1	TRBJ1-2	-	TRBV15	CATSSRTGGIEGYTF	TGTGCCACCAGCTCACGGACAGGGGGTATTGAAGGCTACACCTTC
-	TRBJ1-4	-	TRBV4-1	CASSQDPHTTNEKLFF	TGCGCCAGCAGCCAAGATCCGCATACAACTAATGAAAAACTGTTTTTT
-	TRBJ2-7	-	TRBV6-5	CASTPPEGTSYEQYF	TGTGCCAGCACTCCTCCCGAAGGCACGTCTTACGAGCAGTACTTC
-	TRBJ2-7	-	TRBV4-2	CASSATLGSHEQYF	TGTGCCAGCAGCGCCACCCTGGGGTCCCACGAGCAGTACTTC